This TCR beta chain was sequenced during a study of multiple sclerosis patients with progressive multifocal leukoencephalopathy. Repertoires were generated with immunoSEQ multiplex PCR, while TCRdb's copy carries only in-frame clones and drops some. Of around 27,000 clones listed, around 87% were seen once; the top ten hold about 1.3%. Worth noting for this clone: The target antigen is unknown.

Study conclusions and caveats: PML-onset expanded TRB clones were detectable before and during natalizumab therapy. The findings' link to JC virus versus immunocompromise remained uncertain.

Time point noted: less than 15 months of natalizumab therapy. Multiple sclerosis patients on natalizumab who never developed PML served as longitudinally sampled controls. T1 marks 6 months and T2 marks 12 months of natalizumab therapy. This receptor was obtained from a human donor with multiple sclerosis. The sample in question was PBMCs, obtained from a patient treated with natalizumab.

The CDR3 spells CATLRTNGELFF. The CDR3 coding sequence is TGTGCCACCCTCCGGACGAACGGGGAGCTGTTTTTT. This rearrangement joins TRBV6-5 to TRBJ2-2; D is uncertain. This CDR3 is 12 amino acids long. Germline V CDR1 and CDR2: MNHEY, SVGAGI. V was shortened by 10 bases and J by 7 bases, with 13 bases between the two germline ends.